This entry features one T cell receptor beta chain sequence. The germline gives CDR1 MDHEN, CDR2 SYDVKM. The V and J ends lost 4 bases and 0 bases, in that order; junction bases with no gene match: 3. The CDR3 runs to 15 residues. This entry comes from a study of T cell responses to AZD1222 COVID-19 vaccine. Sequencing was performed with immunoSEQ multiplex PCR; in TCRdb, only in-frame clones are kept and a portion is missing. Of 90,000 to 150,000 clones in the sample, about 93% were seen once. Sequencing used peripheral blood, obtained 28 days after the second dose of the MenACWY control vaccine. V and J are TRBV28 and TRBJ2-7; TRBD2 matches at 10 bases. This TCR derives from an adult who received the MenACWY meningococcal vaccine as a control. The CDR3 loop is CASSSGTSVSYEQYF. The CDR3 DNA is TGTGCCAGCAGTTCTGGGACTAGCGTCTCCTACGAGCAGTACTTC.